The 20 T cell receptor beta chains listed next were all sequenced from one sample in a study of cytomegalovirus exposure and HLA in healthy donors. Primers: 60 Vbeta forward and 13 Jbeta reverse. The data were produced by immunoSEQ multiplex PCR, yet TCRdb's version contains in-frame clones alone and is incomplete. The table records around 140,000 clones, roughly 74% of them present only once. What was sequenced was PBMCs. The receptors stem from a woman between 18 and 29 years old in good health and CMV-seropositive.

The V call is TRBV7-2, the J call TRBJ1-2; maybe TRBD1 (5 bases). The V gene lost 3 bases and the J gene lost 0 bases, with 11 bases spanning the gap. The CDR3 spans 15 residues. Germline loops: CDR1 SGHTA, CDR2 FQGNSA. In DNA, the CDR3 is TGTGCCAGCAGCTTGGACACTACAACTAACTATGGCTACACCTTC. Translating it yields CASSLDTTTNYGYTF.

The J gene is TRBJ1-6, the V gene TRBV27; D unclear. Per germline, CDR1 MNHEY and CDR2 SMNVEV (reference sequence). The CDR3 has 15 amino acids. Trimming removed 5 bases from V and 6 bases from J, with 14 bases in between. DNA of the CDR3: TGTGCCAGCAGTGCAAAGAGGCAGTTTAATTCACCCCTCCACTTT. This codes for CASSAKRQFNSPLHF.

The chain joins TRBV11-2 to TRBJ1-3; tentatively, D is TRBD1 (6 bases). The CDR3 sequence is 15 residues long. The germline V gene encodes CDR1 SGHAT and CDR2 FQNNGV. V shed 1 base and J shed 0 bases, with 7 bases lying between them. For the CDR3, the DNA is TGTGCCAGCAGCTTAGCGGACAGCTCTGGAAACACCATATATTTT. Translated: CASSLADSSGNTIYF.

This chain uses TRBV23-1 with TRBJ2-7, with D perhaps TRBD1 (5 bases). TRBV23-1 is treated as an ORF (open reading frame) with a function not yet certain. V lost 0 bases and J 1 base, leaving 28 bases between the germline ends. This CDR3 spans 21 amino acids. The CDR3 region is CASSQSLGNPPSLGDSYEQYF. The CDR3 region has the DNA TGCGCCAGCAGTCAATCGCTAGGTAACCCCCCATCCCTAGGGGATTCCTACGAGCAGTACTTC.

As for this clone: The junction and the germline gene differ at one end; a read error may be behind it. The V call is TRBV9, the J call TRBJ1-1; no clear D gene. This CDR3 has 14 residues. Germline assignment: CDR1 SGDLS and CDR2 YYNGEE. This CDR3 is CASSVGVVRTEAFF. The CDR3 DNA reads TGTGCCAGCAGCGTAGGGGTGGTTCGGACTGAGGCTTTCTTT.

The chain recombines TRBV5-8 with TRBJ1-5, with D unresolved. CDR3 length: 14 residues. The germline CDR1 and CDR2 sequences are SGHTS and YDEGEE. The V end was cut by 1 base, the J end by 7 bases, with 12 bases between. The CDR3 coding sequence is TGTGCCAGCAGCTTGAGTGAGGTTCGGCAGCCCCAGCATTTT. As protein: CASSLSEVRQPQHF.

The chain joins TRBV6-5 to TRBJ1-2; the match to TRBD1 covers 9 bases. After removal of 2 bases from V and 7 bases from J, the junction contained 5 bases not matched to a gene. The CDR3 runs to 14 residues. Germline V gene lookup returns CDR1 MNHEY and CDR2 SVGAGI. CDR3 residues: CASSYGHRGLGYTF. The CDR3 nucleotides are TGTGCCAGCAGTTACGGGCACAGGGGGCTTGGCTACACCTTC.

The chain is built from TRBV2 and TRBJ1-1; D is perhaps TRBD1 (6 bases). Germline V CDR1 and CDR2: SNHLY, FYNNEI. Trimming took 6 bases from V and 2 from J, leaving 13 bases between them. CDR3 length equals 14 residues. The CDR3 sequence is CASRTGTLNTEAFF. The CDR3 DNA reads as TGTGCCAGCAGGACCGGGACACTTAACACTGAAGCTTTCTTT. Full variable domain (missing parts from reference TRBV2 and TRBJ1-1): EPEVTQTPSHQVTQMGQEVILRCVPISNHLYFYWYRQILGQKVEFLVSFYNNEISEKSEIFDDQFSVERPDGSNFTLKIRSTKLEDSAMYFCASRTGTLNTEAFFGQGTRLTVV.

The chain carries TRBV27 and TRBJ1-1; TRBD1 might be the D (5 bases). The CDR3 contains 13 residues. Germline V gene data show CDR1 as MNHEY and CDR2 as SMNVEV (reference sequence). V was cut by 5 bases and J by 3 bases, with 10 bases left in between. The CDR3 here is CASSLREDTEAFF. The CDR3 DNA reads as TGTGCCAGCAGTCTCAGGGAGGACACTGAAGCTTTCTTT.

This sequence joins TRBV9 and TRBJ1-1; TRBD1 matches 9 bases. The CDR3 loop spans 15 amino acids. CDR1 and CDR2 (germline): SGDLS, YYNGEE. Unmatched junction bases numbered 5, after V lost 1 base and J lost 4 bases. DNA of the CDR3: TGTGCCAGCAGCGTACTGGGACAGGGAGGCACTGAAGCTTTCTTT. This translates into CASSVLGQGGTEAFF.

The table lists this clone with a few counts. This chain uses TRBV20-1 with TRBJ2-5; D gene uncertain. CDR3 length: 11 residues. The germline V and J ends were trimmed by 4 bases and 7 bases, with 10 bases remaining between them. The germline V gene has CDR1 DFQATT and CDR2 SNEGSKA (reference sequence). DNA of the CDR3: TGCAGTGCTAACCTCCCCGGGACCCAGTACTTC. Its protein is CSANLPGTQYF.

This rearrangement joins TRBV9 to TRBJ2-2, with unresolved D. Trimming cost V 1 base and J 5 bases, with 18 bases left between them. Germline CDR1 is SGDLS and CDR2 is YYNGEE. The CDR3 is made up of 17 amino acids. In nucleotides, the CDR3 is TGTGCCAGCAGCGTACGACAAGCCCCAAAAACAACCGGGGAGCTGTTTTTT. Its translation is CASSVRQAPKTTGELFF.

This clone was picked up one time. This sequence joins TRBV5-6 and TRBJ1-1; 8 bases map to TRBD1. This CDR3 is built from 15 residues. From germline, CDR1 is SGHDT and CDR2 YYEEEE. Unmatched junction bases numbered 7, after V lost 3 bases and J lost 3 bases. CDR3 protein: CASSYRGARDTEAFF. CDR3 nucleotides: TGTGCCAGCAGCTACAGGGGGGCTCGGGACACTGAAGCTTTCTTT.

This clone showed up just a few times. The genes are TRBV19 and TRBJ1-2, with D possibly matching TRBD1 (6 bases). CDR3 length: 15 residues. V was shortened by 6 bases and J by 6 bases, with 20 bases between the two germline ends. Germline CDR1 and CDR2: LNHDA and SQIVND (reference sequence). The CDR3 coding sequence is TGTGCCAGTAGAACTGACAGGTCAAGTTACCATGGCTACACCTTC. Translation gives CASRTDRSSYHGYTF. Based on the CDR3 plus reference TRBV19 and TRBJ1-2, the full variable domain is DGGITQSPKYLFRKEGQNVTLSCEQNLNHDAMYWYRQDPGQGLRLIYYSQIVNDFQKGDIAEGYSVSREKKESFPLTVTSAQKNPTAFYLCASRTDRSSYHGYTFGSGTRLTVV.

The chain has TRBV11-2 and TRBJ2-3, with TRBD2 matching over 10 bases. V lost 5 bases to trimming and J lost 3 bases; unmatched junction nucleotides: 11. The CDR3 contains 17 residues. Germline values: CDR1 SGHAT, CDR2 FQNNGV. CDR3 sequence reads: CASSPQRGGRITDTQYF. CDR3 nucleotides: TGTGCCAGCAGCCCGCAGCGGGGGGGACGTATTACAGATACGCAGTATTTT.

This chain joins TRBV27 and TRBJ2-5, with D possibly matching TRBD1 (6 bases). Germline CDR1 reads MNHEY; CDR2 reads SMNVEV (reference sequence). The V end was cut by 5 bases, the J end by 4 bases, with 17 bases between. There are 15 residues in the CDR3. The CDR3 spells CASSDEVGGPETQYF. The CDR3 bases are TGTGCCAGCAGTGATGAGGTTGGGGGCCCAGAGACCCAGTACTTC.

This chain links TRBV6-5 with TRBJ2-2, with 7 nucleotides matching TRBD1. CDR1 and CDR2 from the germline V gene are MNHEY and SVGAGI. Losses at the gene ends were 6 bases for V and 5 bases for J; bases not matched to a gene: 9. This CDR3 has 15 residues. The CDR3 protein is CASRSKGAWTGELFF. Written as DNA, the CDR3 is TGTGCCAGCAGGTCTAAGGGGGCATGGACCGGGGAGCTGTTTTTT.

Comment on this clone: The junction does not match germline at one end; this may be a read error. The genes are TRBV4-3 and TRBJ2-7; TRBD2 is a possible D gene (5 bases). This CDR3 spans 14 amino acids. Germline loops: CDR1 LGHNA, CDR2 YSLEER. The CDR3, as DNA: TGCACCAGCAGCCAAGAGGGCCCCGCCTACGAGCAGTACTTC. It specifies CTSSQEGPAYEQYF.

The V and J genes are TRBV6-1 and TRBJ2-1; D remains ambiguous. The ends were cut back, 4 bases at V and 8 bases at J, with 15 bases in the middle. The V gene's germline CDR1 is MNHNS and CDR2 SASEGT. This CDR3 is 14 amino acids long. The CDR3 region has the DNA TGTGCCAGCAGTGTCCTGACACAGAAATATGAGCAGTTCTTC. It yields the protein CASSVLTQKYEQFF.

The rearrangement uses TRBV7-2 and TRBJ2-6; TRBD1 is a possible D gene (7 bases). Trimming removed 5 bases at V and 4 bases at J, with 21 bases between. The CDR3 consists of 18 residues. In germline, CDR1 is SGHTA, CDR2 FQGNSA. CDR3 sequence reads: CASSQGDRVGRGANVLTF. The CDR3 DNA follows: TGTGCCAGCAGCCAGGGAGACAGGGTAGGGAGGGGGGCCAACGTCCTGACTTTC.